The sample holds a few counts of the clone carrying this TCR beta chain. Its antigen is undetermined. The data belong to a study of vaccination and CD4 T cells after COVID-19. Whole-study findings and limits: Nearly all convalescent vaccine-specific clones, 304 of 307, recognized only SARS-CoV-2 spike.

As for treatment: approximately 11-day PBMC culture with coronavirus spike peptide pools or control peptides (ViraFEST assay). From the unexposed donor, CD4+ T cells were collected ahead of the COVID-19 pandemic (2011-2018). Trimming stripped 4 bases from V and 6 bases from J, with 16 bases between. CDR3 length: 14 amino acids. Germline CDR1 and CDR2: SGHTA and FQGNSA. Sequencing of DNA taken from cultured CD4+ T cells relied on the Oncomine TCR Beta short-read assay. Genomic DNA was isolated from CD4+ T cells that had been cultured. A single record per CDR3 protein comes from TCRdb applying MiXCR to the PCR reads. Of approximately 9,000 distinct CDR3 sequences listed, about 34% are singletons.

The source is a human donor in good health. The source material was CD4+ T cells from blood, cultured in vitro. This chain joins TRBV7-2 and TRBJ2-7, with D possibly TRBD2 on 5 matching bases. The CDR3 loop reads CASSSGRGSTEQYF. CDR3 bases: TGTGCCAGCAGCTCCGGGCGCGGGTCGACCGAGCAGTACTTC.